This T cell receptor beta chain is from a study of T-cell reconstitution after alpha-beta-depleted transplantation in children. Study results and limitations: Surviving recipient T cells and thymic progenitors accounted for the high day-60 TCRbeta diversity observed in some patients.

A remark on this clonotype: Antigen specificity is unknown.

V lost 5 bases to trimming and J lost 2 bases, with 17 bases between them. The CDR3 covers 16 residues. Germline assignment: CDR1 SGHTA and CDR2 FQGNSA. Preparing the TCRbeta library involved the use of unique molecular identifiers. TCRdb recomputed calls from the PCR reads with MiXCR, one row per CDR3 protein. The top ten clones hold around 29% of a sample with over 400,000 distinct CDR3 sequences, over 40% of them seen once. The V gene is TRBV7-2, the J gene TRBJ2-3; D may be TRBD1 or TRBD2 (5 bases each). The sequencing here drew on PBMCs, taken before TCRalphabeta/CD19-depleted stem cell transplant. The receptor was derived from a girl aged 2-10 years with aplastic anemia, due to receive a stem cell transplant. The DNA for the CDR3 is TGTGCCAGCAGCCAGGGACCCGGCCTGTTCACAGATACGCAGTATTTT. Protein sequence: CASSQGPGLFTDTQYF.